This passage covers 28 T cell receptor beta chains from one sample sequenced in a study of T cell repertoires in cytomegalovirus infection (dated by TCRdb to between 2018 and 2020). Sequencing was carried out with an Illumina HiSeq 1500. The raw public data were reprocessed by TCRdb itself: fastp quality trimming at Q25, MiXCR clonotype calling, in-frame beta chains only. Identical CDR3 protein sequences are pooled into one entry, listed with their most common genes and DNA. The sample table shows some 310,000 distinct CDR3 sequences, and just under 25% are seen once. Together, the top ten hold less than 15% of the sample. Their recognized antigens are unknown. The treatment or condition label corresponds to: in vitro stimulation with specific CMV peptide epitopes to enrich CMV-specific T cells. This specimen consisted of cultured PBMCs, obtained from culture after CMV antigen stimulation. Receptor source: a human donor in good health (CMV status not recorded). Some clones in this sample may be carry-over from other donors' samples.

For this clonotype: This may arise from a read error, as a much more abundant clone is one base away. This chain uses TRBV7-4 with TRBJ1-1; D might be TRBD1 (5 bases). The CDR3 loop spans 14 amino acids. Germline V gives CDR1 SGHVT, CDR2 SQSDAQ. The CDR3 loop is CASSGGGRNAEAFF. CDR3 nucleotide sequence: TGTGCCAGCAGCGGGGGGGGAAGGAACGCTGAAGCTTTCTTT.

This clonotype was recorded a few times. The CDR3 bases are TGTGCCAGCAATTTGTTGTCTAGCGGGTACAATGAGCAGTTCTTC. Protein product: CASNLLSSGYNEQFF. The rearrangement joins TRBV2 to TRBJ2-1; 8 bases match TRBD2. The germline CDR1 and CDR2 sequences are SNHLY and FYNNEI. This CDR3 region has 15 residues. J gave up 4 bases and V 7 bases, and 9 bases lay outside the gene matches.

This chain connects TRBV7-2 to TRBJ1-3; 7 bases line up with TRBD1. Trimming at V came to 1 base and at J to 4 bases, leaving 4 bases not matched to a gene. Germline V gene data show CDR1 as SGHTA and CDR2 as FQGNSA. The CDR3 totals 15 residues. The DNA of the CDR3 is TGTGCCAGCAGCTTAGAAACAGGGGTGGGAAACACCATATATTTT. Translating it yields CASSLETGVGNTIYF.

This clonotype was detected a few times. The chain has TRBV4-3 and TRBJ2-1, with TRBD2 matching over 10 bases. Trimming took 1 base from V and 7 from J; bases not matched to a gene: 10. The CDR3 totals 17 residues. Germline V gives CDR1 LGHNA, CDR2 YSLEER. In DNA, the CDR3 is TGCGCCAGCAGCCAAGGTTTAAGCGGGAGGGCGTGGAATGAGCAGTTCTTC. Encoded protein: CASSQGLSGRAWNEQFF.

V gene TRBV28 combines with J gene TRBJ2-1; TRBD1 agrees at 8 bases. With V trimmed by 5 bases and J by 4 bases, 4 bases remained unmatched. CDR1 and CDR2 (germline): MDHEN, SYDVKM. CDR3 length: 14 residues. The CDR3 sequence: CASSPGQDYNEQFF. Written as DNA, the CDR3 is TGTGCCAGCAGTCCGGGACAGGATTACAATGAGCAGTTCTTC. Based on the CDR3 plus reference TRBV28 and TRBJ2-1, the full variable domain is DVKVTQSSRYLVKRTGEKVFLECVQDMDHENMFWYRQDPGLGLRLIYFSYDVKMKEKGDIPEGYSVSREKKERFSLILESASTNQTSMYLCASSPGQDYNEQFFGPGTRLTVL.

In this sample, this clonotype turned up a few times. The chain links TRBV7-2 to TRBJ2-7, with no clear D. The V gene's germline CDR1 is SGHTA and CDR2 FQGNSA. This CDR3 is 13 amino acids long. Trimming removed 2 bases from V and 1 base from J, with 6 bases in between. This CDR3 reads CASSLTRSYEQYV. The CDR3 DNA is TGTGCCAGCAGCTTAACGCGGTCCTACGAGCAGTACGTC.

This chain joins TRBV2 and TRBJ2-5; D may be TRBD2 (5 bases). Germline CDR1 reads SNHLY; CDR2 reads FYNNEI. Trimming pared 7 bases from V and 1 base from J, leaving 19 bases between. This CDR3 has 16 residues. The CDR3 loop is CASTRLERELQETQYF. Here the CDR3 DNA reads TGTGCCAGCACCCGCCTGGAGAGGGAACTCCAAGAGACCCAGTACTTC.

V and J are TRBV6-8 and TRBJ1-5, with D perhaps matching TRBD1 (5 bases). Germline loops: CDR1 MNHGY, CDR2 SAAAGT. This CDR3 has 14 amino acids. The V end lost 2 bases, the J end lost 4 bases, and 9 bases lay between the germline ends. The CDR3 coding sequence is TGTGCCAGCAGTTACAGGCCAGGGAATCAGCCCCAGCATTTT. As protein: CASSYRPGNQPQHF.

J is TRBJ2-5 and V is TRBV7-9; 12 nucleotides align to TRBD2. Germline V gives CDR1 SEHNR, CDR2 FQNEAQ (reference sequence). The CDR3 has 17 amino acids. V gave up 1 base and J gave up 2 bases; unmatched junction bases: 5. The CDR3 spells CASSLGGLAGSQETQYF. DNA of the CDR3: TGTGCCAGCAGCTTAGGAGGACTAGCGGGGTCGCAAGAGACCCAGTACTTC.

In its sample, this clonotype was seen a few times. This chain uses TRBV7-8 with TRBJ2-3; 9 nucleotides align to TRBD2. J lost 3 bases, V lost 5 bases, and 15 bases had no gene match. The CDR3 runs to 18 residues. Looked up from germline, CDR1 is SGHVS and CDR2 is FQNEAQ. This CDR3 reads CASSRARIPSGVTDTQYF. In DNA, the CDR3 is TGTGCCAGCAGCCGAGCCCGTATCCCTAGCGGGGTTACAGATACGCAGTATTTT.

A note on this clonotype: A much larger clone lies one base from this, so it may be a read error. The gene calls are TRBV7-2 and TRBJ2-5; perhaps TRBD2 as D (6 bases). Per the germline V gene, CDR1 is SGHTA and CDR2 is FQGNSA. Trimming removed 6 bases at V and 6 bases at J, with 17 bases between. The CDR3 consists of 14 residues. CDR3 amino acids: CASRLSPGGKTQYF. The CDR3, as DNA: TGTGCCAGCAGATTGTCGCCTGGGGGGAAGACCCAGTACTTC.

About this clonotype: This may be a read error: a much more frequent sequence differs by one nucleotide. No conserved phenylalanine or tryptophan ends this CDR3, so it is likely a read error. The chain combines TRBV7-2 with TRBJ1-5; no reliable D call. CDR1 and CDR2 from the germline V gene are SGHTA and FQGNSA. This CDR3 is built from 15 residues. V lost 0 bases and J lost 4, with 10 bases in between. The CDR3 protein is CASSLARSGNQPQHC. The CDR3 DNA sequence: TGTGCCAGCAGCTTAGCGAGAAGTGGGAATCAGCCCCAGCATTGT.

This rearrangement joins TRBV5-8 to TRBJ2-5; perhaps TRBD1 as D (6 bases). CDR1 is SGHTS, CDR2 YDEGEE, per germline. Trimming removed 6 bases from V and 3 bases from J, with 18 bases in between. The CDR3 length is 15 residues. CDR3 nucleotide sequence: TGTGCCAGCAATAGGGGGTCGTCATTTGAAGAGACCCAGTACTTC. It translates to CASNRGSSFEETQYF.

About this clonotype: It is likely a read error, because the conserved phenylalanine at the end of the CDR3 is missing. The DNA is left out, because the CDR3 cannot be placed on it with certainty; the CDR3 is given as TCRdb lists it. The J gene is TRBJ2-7, the V gene TRBV2; the D call in the table, TRBD2, was not verified against the DNA. The CDR3 is made up of 13 amino acids, end residues included. From germline, CDR1 is SNHLY and CDR2 FYNNEI. The CDR3 is CASSEGGPRQKYD.

This chain connects TRBV19 to TRBJ2-2; TRBD2 aligns across 12 bases. The germline gives CDR1 LNHDA, CDR2 SQIVND (reference sequence). The trim removed 0 bases at V and 2 bases at J, leaving 4 bases unmatched. This CDR3 is 18 amino acids long. CDR3 bases: TGTGCCAGTAGTATAGATCTAGCGGGAGGGCCCAACACCGGGGAGCTGTTTTTT. Amino acid sequence: CASSIDLAGGPNTGELFF.

This clonotype was seen once. J is TRBJ1-1 and V is TRBV5-1; possible D gene TRBD1, 5 bases. The ends were cut back, 1 base at V and 4 bases at J, with 14 bases in the middle. The CDR3 is made up of 15 amino acids. Germline CDR1 SGHRS, CDR2 YFSETQ. CDR3 loop: CASSLLSGVSTEAFF. The DNA for the CDR3 is TGCGCCAGCAGCTTGTTGTCGGGGGTGAGCACTGAAGCTTTCTTT.

This clonotype was seen only a few times. The V gene is TRBV6-4, the J gene TRBJ2-2; D not resolved. CDR1 is MRHNA and CDR2 is SNTAGT in the germline V gene. The CDR3 contains 14 residues. Trimming left V 0 bases short and J 6 bases short, with 8 bases between. The DNA of the CDR3 is TGTGCCAGCAGTGACTCGGACGGAGCCGGGGAGCTGTTTTTT. Translating gives CASSDSDGAGELFF.

The V call is TRBV28, the J call TRBJ1-5, with 9 bases matching TRBD1. The CDR3 contains 14 residues. Germline trimming cut 6 bases from V and 7 bases from J; bases unmatched to any gene: 7. Germline V gives CDR1 MDHEN, CDR2 SYDVKM. CDR3 protein: CASRFVGQGQPQHF. Here the CDR3 DNA reads TGTGCCAGCAGGTTCGTGGGACAGGGACAGCCCCAGCATTTT.

The chain uses TRBV12-5 and TRBJ2-1; 10 bases fit TRBD2. CDR1 and CDR2 (germline): LGHNT, FRNRAP. With 8 bases clipped from V and 8 bases from J, the junction kept 3 bases outside the gene matches. The CDR3 loop spans 12 amino acids. This chain's CDR3 is CASSGRAYEQFF. The CDR3 coding sequence is TGTGCTAGTAGCGGGAGGGCCTATGAGCAGTTCTTC.

This chain's CDR3 is CASSYGAGGWSNQPQHF. In DNA form, the CDR3 reads TGTGCCAGCAGTTACGGCGCAGGGGGCTGGAGCAATCAGCCCCAGCATTTT. The chain joins TRBV6-2 or TRBV6-3 to TRBJ1-5, with 8 positions matching TRBD1. This CDR3 comprises 17 residues. The V gene's germline CDR1 is MNHEY and CDR2 SVGEGT. Trimming cost V 2 bases and J 1 base; bases outside gene matches: 7.

The chain employs TRBV6-2 or TRBV6-3 and TRBJ1-1, with D possibly matching TRBD1 (5 bases). CDR3 length: 16 residues. Germline CDR1 and CDR2: MNHEY and SVGEGT. Trimming stripped 10 bases from V and 9 bases from J, with 30 bases between. Here the CDR3 reads CATSVGPSGQWGKAFF. The CDR3 DNA reads as TGTGCCACCTCGGTCGGCCCCTCAGGGCAGTGGGGAAAAGCTTTCTTT.

This clonotype turned up a few times. The chain uses TRBV19 and TRBJ1-1, with D possibly being TRBD1 (5 bases). V was cut by 3 bases and J by 8 bases, with 16 bases left in between. The CDR3 sequence is 14 residues long. Germline CDR1 reads LNHDA; CDR2 reads SQIVND (reference sequence). CDR3 nucleotide sequence: TGTGCCAGTAGTATCGGGCAGGGATTGTCCGAAGCTTTCTTT. Its protein is CASSIGQGLSEAFF. The whole variable domain, remainder taken from reference TRBV19 and TRBJ1-1, is DGGITQSPKYLFRKEGQNVTLSCEQNLNHDAMYWYRQDPGQGLRLIYYSQIVNDFQKGDIAEGYSVSREKKESFPLTVTSAQKNPTAFYLCASSIGQGLSEAFFGQGTRLTVV.

V usage is TRBV6-2 or TRBV6-3 and J usage is TRBJ2-2; D is perhaps TRBD2 (5 bases). This CDR3 comprises 18 residues. Trimming took off 7 bases at V and 2 bases at J, with 23 bases between the two ends. Germline CDR1 is MNHEY and CDR2 is SVGEGT. The CDR3 nucleotides read TGTGCCAGCACCTCCTCCGGCCCTGGGAGCGGCAACACCGGGGAGCTGTTTTTT. Its translation: CASTSSGPGSGNTGELFF.

The J gene is TRBJ1-4, the V gene TRBV7-9; D remains unclear. This CDR3 spans 14 amino acids. Trimming stripped 2 bases from V and 5 bases from J, with 9 bases between. In germline, CDR1 is SEHNR, CDR2 FQNEAQ (reference sequence). The CDR3 here is CASSLIYPNEKLFF. CDR3 bases: TGTGCCAGCAGCTTAATTTACCCGAATGAAAAACTGTTTTTT.

This clonotype was recorded a few times. The V and J genes are TRBV10-3 and TRBJ2-3; TRBD2 agrees at 9 bases. The CDR3 is made up of 15 amino acids. Germline V lookup: CDR1 ENHRY, CDR2 SYGVKD. Trimming at V came to 4 bases and at J to 2 bases, leaving 4 bases not matched to a gene. CDR3 nucleotides: TGTGCCATCAGTGGGACTAGCGAACCCACAGATACGCAGTATTTT. Amino acid sequence: CAISGTSEPTDTQYF.

The V and J genes are TRBV12-3 or TRBV12-4 and TRBJ2-1; unclear D gene. The CDR3 is made up of 15 amino acids. V shed 2 bases and J shed 0 bases, with 8 bases lying between them. CDR3 residues: CASSLSRSSYNEQFF. CDR3 coding DNA: TGTGCCAGCAGTTTAAGCAGATCCTCCTACAATGAGCAGTTCTTC.

This clonotype was recorded a few times. This sequence joins TRBV20-1 and TRBJ1-1, with 8 bases aligning to TRBD1. This CDR3 contains 14 residues. Germline CDR1 reads DFQATT; CDR2 reads SNEGSKA (reference sequence). V shed 6 bases and J 2 bases; nucleotides not matched to a gene: 8. Here the CDR3 DNA reads TGCAGTGCCGCCCCTCAGGGGGCCAACACTGAAGCTTTCTTT. Amino acid sequence: CSAAPQGANTEAFF.

The chain employs TRBV28 and TRBJ1-1; no firm D call. The V end was cut by 7 bases, the J end by 1 base, with 10 bases between. This CDR3 contains 13 residues. The V gene's germline CDR1 is MDHEN and CDR2 SYDVKM. The CDR3 spells CASTASTNTEAFF. DNA of the CDR3: TGTGCCAGCACCGCTTCCACGAACACTGAAGCTTTCTTT. The full variable domain, its missing parts supplied by reference TRBV28 and TRBJ1-1, is DVKVTQSSRYLVKRTGEKVFLECVQDMDHENMFWYRQDPGLGLRLIYFSYDVKMKEKGDIPEGYSVSREKKERFSLILESASTNQTSMYLCASTASTNTEAFFGQGTRLTVV.